The 15 T cell receptor beta chains presented below share a single source sample, sequenced in a study of CD8 T cells in ankylosing spondylitis. TCRdb independently ran MiXCR on the 5' RACE reads; one entry per CDR3 protein. Here the sample spans approximately 300,000 distinct CDR3 sequences, around 20% being singletons. The sequenced material came from blood, either unsorted or a sorted T cell fraction (not recorded which). These receptors were obtained from a female donor with ankylosing spondylitis or in good health (not recorded which).

The rearrangement joins TRBV5-1 to TRBJ2-7; 7 nucleotides match TRBD1. CDR1 and CDR2 from the germline V gene are SGHRS and YFSETQ. J was trimmed by 5 bases and V by 5 bases; bases with no gene match: 10. The CDR3 has 14 residues. CDR3 bases: TGCGCCAGCAGGTTTAAAGGGGGCTCGGACGAGCAGTACTTC. Its protein product is CASRFKGGSDEQYF.

This clonotype was detected a few times. The chain recombines TRBV19 with TRBJ1-1, with D maybe TRBD1 (6 bases). Germline V gene sequence: CDR1 LNHDA, CDR2 SQIVND (reference sequence). V was clipped by 5 bases and J by 3 bases, with 16 bases between them. This CDR3 comprises 15 residues. CDR3 in amino acids: CASSVTGISDTEAFF. DNA of the CDR3: TGTGCCAGTAGTGTCACAGGGATTTCGGACACTGAAGCTTTCTTT.

V is TRBV20-1 and J is TRBJ2-7, with a weak D call TRBD1 (6 bases). The V end was cut by 6 bases, the J end by 4 bases, with 10 bases between. From germline, CDR1 is DFQATT and CDR2 SNEGSKA (reference sequence). The CDR3 has 11 amino acids. CDR3 DNA sequence: TGCAGTGCCCTGACAGGATACGAGCAGTACTTC. Amino acid sequence: CSALTGYEQYF.

This clonotype showed up just a few times. DNA for the CDR3: TGCAGTGCTCGGGTGGGAGGCTTGGAGACCCAGTACTTC. It yields the protein CSARVGGLETQYF. This rearrangement joins TRBV20-1 to TRBJ2-5; weak D call: TRBD2 (6 bases). CDR1 and CDR2 (germline): DFQATT, SNEGSKA (reference sequence). This CDR3 is 13 amino acids long. V lost 5 bases and J 5 bases, leaving 15 bases between the germline ends.

The V and J genes are TRBV5-1 and TRBJ1-5; 9 nucleotides align to TRBD1. The CDR3 runs to 15 residues. The germline V gene has CDR1 SGHRS and CDR2 YFSETQ. With 3 bases clipped from V and 5 bases from J, the junction kept 6 bases outside the gene matches. CDR3 in amino acids: CASSWGTGNDQPQHF. CDR3 coding DNA: TGCGCCAGCAGCTGGGGGACAGGGAATGATCAGCCCCAGCATTTT.

This clonotype appeared a few times. DNA of the CDR3: TGTGCCAGCAGAGCCACGGGAGGGGCAGATACGCAGTATTTT. Translating it yields CASRATGGADTQYF. The V call is TRBV6-2 or TRBV6-3, the J call TRBJ2-3; the match to TRBD2 covers 8 bases. This CDR3 is 14 amino acids long. V lost 6 bases and J lost 4; bases outside the gene matches: 6. Germline V lookup: CDR1 MNHEY, CDR2 SVGEGT.

This clonotype showed up just a few times. The chain combines TRBV6-5 with TRBJ2-1; 8 positions match TRBD2. This CDR3 is built from 15 residues. The germline CDR1 and CDR2 sequences are MNHEY and SVGAGI. J was trimmed by 6 bases and V by 2 bases; bases with no gene match: 6. The CDR3: CASSYSKSGSNEQFF. The CDR3 DNA sequence: TGTGCCAGCAGTTACAGTAAAAGCGGGAGCAATGAGCAGTTCTTC.

The table lists this clonotype with a few counts. The genes are TRBV5-1 and TRBJ2-5; D is undetermined. Germline V gene lookup returns CDR1 SGHRS and CDR2 YFSETQ. The CDR3 is made up of 14 amino acids. Trimming removed 0 bases at V and 3 bases at J, with 9 bases between. CDR3 bases: TGCGCCAGCAGCTTGGCAGGCCAGAAAGAGACCCAGTACTTC. Protein: CASSLAGQKETQYF.

This rearrangement joins TRBV29-1 to TRBJ2-7; 7 bases line up with TRBD1. Germline CDR1 is SQVTM and CDR2 is ANQGSEA. The CDR3 covers 16 residues. The J segment lost 3 bases and the V segment lost 2 bases, leaving 13 bases of the junction unmatched. The DNA for the CDR3 is TGCAGCGTTGAATGGGTGGTGGGACAGAGTGGCTACGAGCAGTACTTC. Its protein product is CSVEWVVGQSGYEQYF.

This clonotype was observed once. This may be a read error, as it is one base from a much larger clone. This chain links TRBV6-2 or TRBV6-3 with TRBJ1-5; no clear D. CDR1 is MNHEY, CDR2 SVGEGT, per germline. This CDR3 is 13 amino acids long. The DNA for the CDR3 is TGTACCAGCAGTTATCGTGGCAATCAGCCCCAGCATTTT. Residues: CTSSYRGNQPQHF.

This rearrangement joins TRBV5-5 to TRBJ1-6; a weak D match, TRBD1 (5 bases). The CDR3 is made up of 14 amino acids. Germline V gene lookup returns CDR1 SGHKS and CDR2 YYEKEE (reference sequence). V was shortened by 1 base and J by 9 bases, with 11 bases between the two germline ends. CDR3 DNA sequence: TGTGCCAGCAGCTTGTATTTCGGGACTTCACCCCTCCACTTT. Translated: CASSLYFGTSPLHF.

This clonotype was counted many times. V usage is TRBV20-1 and J usage is TRBJ2-7; 15 bases are a match to TRBD2. CDR1 is DFQATT, CDR2 SNEGSKA, per germline (reference sequence). This CDR3 contains 16 residues. Written as DNA, the CDR3 is TGCACGGACCCCGGGACTAGCGGGAGGCACTCCTACGAGCAGTACTTC. Protein sequence: CTDPGTSGRHSYEQYF.

This clonotype was observed once. The chain couples TRBV5-1 to TRBJ2-6; D is possibly TRBD1 or TRBD2 (5 bases each). V was shortened by 4 bases and J by 4 bases, with 15 bases between the two germline ends. The CDR3 is 16 residues long. The germline V gene encodes CDR1 SGHRS and CDR2 YFSETQ. The CDR3 bases are TGCGCCAGCAGCCCCACGCAGGGAGTCGGGGCCAACGTCCTGACTTTC. Protein sequence: CASSPTQGVGANVLTF.

CDR3 coding DNA: TGCGCCAGCAGCCAAGATTTTAGCGGGGACTCCTACGAGCAGTACTTC. It encodes CASSQDFSGDSYEQYF. J is TRBJ2-7 and V is TRBV4-3; 8 bases agree with TRBD2. V was clipped by 0 bases and J by 0 bases; unmatched bases: 4. This CDR3 spans 16 amino acids. The germline CDR1 and CDR2 sequences are LGHNA and YSLEER.

The chain couples TRBV5-1 to TRBJ2-2; D tentatively fits TRBD1 or TRBD2 (5 bases each). The CDR3 spans 15 residues. Trimming left V 0 bases short and J 4 bases short, with 10 bases between. Germline values: CDR1 SGHRS, CDR2 YFSETQ. CDR3 residues: CASSLGPGPTGELFF. As DNA, the CDR3 is TGCGCCAGCAGCTTGGGCCCGGGACCCACCGGGGAGCTGTTTTTT.